The 21 T cell receptor beta chains listed next were all sequenced from one sample in a study of shared clonotypes between healthy human individuals. Libraries were prepared by immunoSEQ multiplex PCR; TCRdb keeps only in-frame clonotypes and omits some of them. The sample has millions of clones, roughly nine tenths seen once. Sequenced input: naive CD4+ T cells sorted from blood. Specified subset: CD45RA+ positively selected. The receptors originated from a man between 18 and 29 years old in good health.

This clone is a singleton in its sample. This chain connects TRBV6-6 to TRBJ1-5, with a possible D match to TRBD1 (5 bases). Deletions cut 2 bases from V and 7 bases from J, with 18 bases between. Germline-derived CDR1 and CDR2 are MNHNY and SVGAGI (reference sequence). The CDR3 runs 16 residues. CDR3 DNA sequence: TGTGCCAGCAGTTACATTCGGAAGGGGTCGAGGCAGCCCCAGCATTTT. It specifies CASSYIRKGSRQPQHF.

A single count supports this clone. V gene TRBV5-1 combines with J gene TRBJ1-1, with a possible D match to TRBD1 (5 bases). Germline V gene lookup returns CDR1 SGHRS and CDR2 YFSETQ. CDR3 size: 13 residues. With 0 bases removed from V and 4 bases from J, the gap between germline ends came to 7 bases. The CDR3 sequence is CASSLGQFTEAFF. CDR3 DNA sequence: TGCGCCAGCAGCTTGGGACAGTTCACTGAAGCTTTCTTT.

This sequence joins TRBV10-1 and TRBJ2-1, with TRBD2 matching over 8 bases. Germline CDR1 reads WNHNN; CDR2 reads SYGVQD (reference sequence). The CDR3 sequence is 16 residues long. V gave up 3 bases and J gave up 7 bases; unmatched junction bases: 11. The DNA of the CDR3 is TGCGCCAGCAGTGACTTCCCGGGGGGGCCTCGTAATGAGCAGTTCTTC. It yields the protein CASSDFPGGPRNEQFF.

J is TRBJ2-4 and V is TRBV4-2, with D perhaps matching TRBD1 (5 bases). V gave up 0 bases and J gave up 8 bases, with 14 bases separating them. The germline CDR1 and CDR2 sequences are LGHNA and YNFKEQ. The CDR3 loop spans 15 amino acids. In nucleotides, the CDR3 is TGTGCCAGCAGCCAAGAGGATTCCAGGGCGGACATTCAGTACTTC. Residues: CASSQEDSRADIQYF.

The chain recombines TRBV25-1 with TRBJ2-1, with 9 nucleotides matching TRBD2. CDR1 and CDR2 from the germline V gene are MGHDK and SYGVNS. CDR3 length: 15 amino acids. Trimming at V came to 2 bases and at J to 6 bases, leaving 5 bases not matched to a gene. The CDR3 DNA follows: TGTGCCAGCAGTGAAGGGACTAGCTGGTTCAATGAGCAGTTCTTC. It codes for CASSEGTSWFNEQFF.

The gene calls are TRBV7-9 and TRBJ2-3; unclear D gene. In germline, CDR1 is SEHNR, CDR2 FQNEAQ (reference sequence). The germline V and J ends were trimmed by 1 base and 4 bases, with 6 bases remaining between them. This CDR3 region has 13 residues. In DNA, the CDR3 is TGTGCCAGCAGCTTAGGCGTAGCAGATACGCAGTATTTT. It codes for CASSLGVADTQYF.

This chain connects TRBV10-2 to TRBJ1-6; 9 bases map to TRBD1. Trimming removed 7 bases from V and 6 bases from J; junction bases left unmatched: 7. This CDR3 comprises 15 residues. Looked up from germline, CDR1 is WSHSY and CDR2 is SAAADI. CDR3 nucleotides: TGCGCCAGCAAAGACAGGGGGGATTTTAATTCACCCCTCCACTTT. Encoded protein: CASKDRGDFNSPLHF.

The chain couples TRBV18 to TRBJ2-2, with D perhaps assigned TRBD1 or TRBD2 (5 bases each). The CDR3 contains 13 residues. V was shortened by 6 bases and J by 8 bases, with 13 bases between the two germline ends. Germline CDR1 and CDR2: KGHSH and LQKENI. Here the CDR3 DNA reads TGTGCCAGCTCTGGCACGGGACCGGGGGAGCTGTTTTTT. It specifies CASSGTGPGELFF.

Worth noting for this clone: The sample carries other DNA sequences with the same CDR3. V is TRBV7-2 and J is TRBJ2-3; possibly TRBD2 for D (5 bases). Per the germline V gene, CDR1 is SGHTA and CDR2 is FQGNSA. The V gene lost 1 base and the J gene lost 1 base, with 6 bases spanning the gap. This CDR3 contains 14 residues. The CDR3 protein is CASSLGSGTDTQYF. Here the CDR3 DNA reads TGTGCCAGCAGCTTAGGTAGCGGCACAGATACGCAGTATTTT.

The chain joins TRBV30 to TRBJ1-4, with D unresolved. There are 15 residues in the CDR3. The V end was cut by 3 bases, the J end by 8 bases, with 19 bases between. The germline V gene encodes CDR1 GTSNPN and CDR2 SVGIG (reference sequence). CDR3 nucleotides: TGTGCCTGGAGGTCCGTGCAACCCGGGAAAGAAAAACTGTTTTTT. It specifies CAWRSVQPGKEKLFF.

The chain has TRBV7-2 and TRBJ2-7; D tentatively reads TRBD1 or TRBD2 (5 bases each). V was cut by 5 bases and J by 3 bases, with 8 bases left in between. Germline V CDR1 and CDR2: SGHTA, FQGNSA. The CDR3 runs to 12 residues. The chain's CDR3 is CASSGTVYEQYF. Written as DNA, the CDR3 is TGTGCCAGCAGCGGGACCGTCTACGAGCAGTACTTC.

The V and J genes are TRBV11-2 and TRBJ2-7; TRBD1 or TRBD2 may be the D gene (7 bases each). This CDR3 contains 15 residues. Germline values: CDR1 SGHAT, CDR2 FQNNGV. V lost 3 bases and J lost 2, with 14 bases in between. CDR3 sequence: CASSLGGTAPYEQYF. For the CDR3, the DNA is TGTGCCAGCAGCTTGGGAGGGACAGCCCCCTACGAGCAGTACTTC.

CDR3 DNA: TGTGCCAGCAGCCTCGGACGCCGGATTTCACCCCTCCACTTT. Amino acid sequence: CASSLGRRISPLHF. The V gene is TRBV14, the J gene TRBJ1-6; D is unresolved. The CDR3 runs 14 residues. The V gene's germline CDR1 is SGHDN and CDR2 FVKESK. Trimming left V 4 bases short and J 9 bases short, with 13 bases between.

The CDR3 sequence is CASSPTSGWETNEQFF. DNA for the CDR3: TGCGCCAGCAGCCCGACTAGCGGGTGGGAAACCAATGAGCAGTTCTTC. V gene TRBV5-1 combines with J gene TRBJ2-1; 10 nucleotides match TRBD2. The CDR3 runs to 16 residues. The germline V gene encodes CDR1 SGHRS and CDR2 YFSETQ. The ends lost 4 bases at V and 6 bases at J; junction bases unmatched: 10.

V gene TRBV11-2 combines with J gene TRBJ2-3, with D maybe TRBD2 (5 bases). CDR3 length equals 14 residues. With 4 bases removed from V and 4 bases from J, the gap between germline ends came to 12 bases. The V gene's germline CDR1 is SGHAT and CDR2 FQNNGV. The DNA for the CDR3 is TGTGCCAGCAGCTCAGGCCGGAGGCCAGATACGCAGTATTTT. Its protein product is CASSSGRRPDTQYF.

V and J are TRBV5-1 and TRBJ2-5; no reliable D call. TRBJ2-7 matches the DNA end more closely, so the J call is doubtful. CDR1 and CDR2 (germline): SGHRS, YFSETQ. The CDR3 covers 15 residues. CDR3 nucleotide sequence: TGCGCCAGCAGCCCCCCTACCGGGTCTTCCTACGAGCAGTACTTC. This gives the protein CASSPPTGSSYEQYF.

About this clone: Additional DNA sequences in this sample encode the identical CDR3. The CDR3 protein is CASSSGGSYNEQFF. The CDR3 region has the DNA TGTGCCAGCAGTTCCGGGGGGTCCTACAATGAGCAGTTCTTC. The J gene is TRBJ2-1, the V gene TRBV25-1; 7 bases align to TRBD2. The trim removed 5 bases at V and 1 base at J, leaving 2 bases unmatched. The germline gives CDR1 MGHDK, CDR2 SYGVNS. The CDR3 is 14 residues long.

This sequence joins TRBV6-5 and TRBJ2-7; TRBD2 aligns across 14 bases. With 6 bases clipped from V and 3 bases from J, the junction kept 1 base outside the gene matches. This CDR3 has 14 residues. Germline V lookup: CDR1 MNHEY, CDR2 SVGAGI. CDR3 in amino acids: CASSGTSGGYEQYF. The CDR3 coding sequence is TGTGCCAGCAGCGGGACTAGCGGGGGCTACGAGCAGTACTTC.

The J gene is TRBJ1-6, the V gene TRBV6-5; no clear D. V lost 5 bases to trimming and J lost 6 bases, with 14 bases between them. The CDR3 is 15 residues long. Germline CDR1 and CDR2: MNHEY and SVGAGI. The CDR3: CASSTLQGFNSPLHF. The CDR3 nucleotides are TGTGCCAGCAGTACCCTCCAAGGATTTAATTCACCCCTCCACTTT.

This CDR3 reads CASSRGEGLRSGANVLTF. The CDR3 nucleotides are TGCGCCAGCAGCCGAGGCGAGGGCCTAAGAAGTGGGGCCAACGTCCTGACTTTC. This sequence joins TRBV4-1 and TRBJ2-6; tentative D call: TRBD2 (5 bases). Germline-derived CDR1 and CDR2 are MGHRA and YSYEKL. The CDR3 length is 18 residues. With 4 bases removed from V and 3 bases from J, the gap between germline ends came to 19 bases.

This clone has just a few counts. This chain links TRBV10-1 with TRBJ1-2; D is possibly TRBD1 (5 bases). V lost 6 bases to trimming and J lost 2 bases, with 10 bases between them. The length of the CDR3 is 13 residues. In germline, CDR1 is WNHNN, CDR2 SYGVQD (reference sequence). The CDR3 reads CASSRDANYGYTF. The CDR3, as DNA: TGCGCCAGCAGCAGGGACGCGAACTATGGCTACACCTTC.